A single T cell receptor (beta chain) is shown here with its context. Its antigen is currently not known. The record has no base qualities; no much larger clone is one base away. From each donor, a single peripheral blood sample of 100 to 150 mL on average was drawn into heparinised tubes. A BD FACSAria II and a panel including CD45RO, CCR7, CD25, CD127, CD95 and CD27 were used to sort naive, central memory, regulatory and stem cell-like memory CD4+ T cells. A purity above 98% was achieved for all sorted populations. Right away, PBMCs were isolated by Lymphoprep density gradient centrifugation and were stained directly, with no culture step. Samples were stained and sorted in pairs, with one healthy donor and one patient per experiment, so that batch effects were minimized. These data come from a study of beta chain features in type 1 diabetes (dated 2018 in TCRdb). Describing the broader study: Mean age, gender distribution, total cell number and subset yield did not differ between patients and healthy donors. A total of 107,917,701 sorted cells were examined across all samples, and RNA yield correlated strongly with the number of cells per subset. In the study, TCRB repertoires of sorted circulating CD4+ T cell subsets from recently diagnosed type 1 diabetes patients were compared with those of matched healthy donors. Naive and central memory subsets were obtained from all 30 or so donors, but regulatory and stem cell-like memory subsets were isolated from only 8 patients and roughly eight healthy donors. Results the study describes overall, beyond this receptor: Only small numbers of individuals were included in the HLA sub-analyses, which left unresolved whether HLA type had any influence on TCRB rearrangement. Naive, central memory and regulatory TCRB repertoires appeared to be more alike among patients than among healthy donors. Because cDNA was sequenced instead of genomic DNA, activated cells with high expression could be over-represented, although the groups did not differ in activation or CD3 levels. Shorter templates might have been favored by PCR, but patient and control samples were amplified and corrected together, so both groups would have been affected equally by any skew. At VDJ recombination sites, type 1 diabetes patients had fewer insertions and more deleted nucleotides, which implies abnormalities in thymic rearrangement. In all four CD4+ subsets, TCRB CDR3 length was moderately but significantly shorter in type 1 diabetes patients.

The entire isolated RNA was reverse transcribed using the High Capacity cDNA Reverse Transcription Kit, and thus expressed TCRB transcripts were sequenced. Deep immunoSEQ sequencing was applied to naive, central memory and regulatory T cell samples, giving an average of around 4 million total reads per sample. Sorted cells were lysed in RLT buffer and RNA was extracted with DNase-treated RNeasy Micro or Mini kits, depending on cell number. To prevent cross-contamination, each cell subset was processed individually, whereas patient and healthy donor samples were processed jointly. The immunoSEQ multiplex PCR was used to amplify TCRB sequences from cDNA, yielding 87-bp fragments that span the CDR3 region. The amplicons were sequenced using the Illumina HiSeq platform. The original methods were these. Synthetic template baselines were used to correct PCR bias computationally, reads within Hamming distance 2 were collapsed, and singletons that could not be merged were discarded. Reads were aligned against IMGT so that V, D and J genes, CDR3 length and insertions or deletions at six rearrangement sites could be assigned. Clonotype counts were normalized to sorted cell number within each subset before computing true diversity and Gini coefficients with the tcR R package. The overlap coefficient, calculated on TCRB nucleotide sequences, was used to quantify repertoire sharing. Imported from immuneACCESS, the table was reduced by TCRdb to in-frame sequences with V and J called. These copies leave out some clones; in studies compared against another copy, an unresolved V gene accounts for under half, and the cause of the remainder is not known. D and trimming were read from the DNA, whereas the V and J calls and clone size are those reported in that table. The sample records approximately 170,000 clones, roughly 8% of which are singletons. The ten largest clones take up about 0.5% of the sample.

CDR1 and CDR2 were assigned from the germline V gene as SNHLY and FYNNEI. Trimming accounts for 5 bases at V and 5 bases at J, while the number of junction bases matched to no gene is 5. From the cysteine up to the phenylalanine, the CDR3 has a length of 15 residues. Left in the record is the CDR3 DNA by itself, 45 bases read in frame from the first base. Sequenced input: central memory CD4+ T cells from blood. The TCR originated in a man aged 18 to 35 with type 1 diabetes. The rearrangement joined TRBV2 to TRBJ2-7; 14 central bases correspond to TRBD2. The base sequence is TGTGCCAGCAGTCGCACGGGACTAGCGGGAGACGAGCAGTACTTC. Its protein is CASSRTGLAGDEQYF.